Below are 24 T cell receptor beta chains sequenced from a single sample in a study of cytomegalovirus exposure and HLA in healthy donors. The PCR ran on 60 Vbeta and 13 Jbeta primers. Here immunoSEQ multiplex PCR was the method, and the copy in TCRdb shows in-frame clones only, minus some. The sample records some 130,000 clones, 75% being singletons. Sequencing input: PBMCs. The source of these receptors is a man under 40 in good health and CMV-seronegative.

The chain joins TRBV14 to TRBJ1-1, with D perhaps TRBD1 (6 bases). Germline-derived CDR1 and CDR2 are SGHDN and FVKESK. V dropped 1 base and J dropped 0 bases, with 15 bases sitting between them. The CDR3 loop spans 17 amino acids. The CDR3: CASSQANRVQVNTEAFF. CDR3 bases: TGTGCCAGCAGCCAAGCCAACAGGGTTCAAGTGAACACTGAAGCTTTCTTT.

V is TRBV10-3 and J is TRBJ2-7; tentative D call: TRBD2 (5 bases). The V gene lost 0 bases and the J gene lost 9 bases, with 6 bases spanning the gap. Germline V gene lookup returns CDR1 ENHRY and CDR2 SYGVKD. This CDR3 has 11 amino acids. CDR3 nucleotides: TGTGCCATCAGTGAGTCCGAGGGGCAGTACTTC. Translated: CAISESEGQYF.

This clone appeared once. DNA of the CDR3: TGTGCCAGAAGCTCGGACAGTCACTATGGCTACACCTTC. It encodes CARSSDSHYGYTF. The rearrangement links TRBV5-3 to TRBJ1-2, with D tentatively TRBD1 (6 bases). TRBV5-3 has ORF status, its function being uncertain. Trimming took off 3 bases at V and 3 bases at J, with 9 bases between the two ends. This CDR3 comprises 13 residues.

The chain recombines TRBV28 with TRBJ2-1; 7 bases are shared with TRBD2. The V segment lost 8 bases and the J segment 3 bases; nucleotides outside the gene matches: 4. CDR3 length equals 13 residues. Looked up from germline, CDR1 is MDHEN and CDR2 is SYDVKM. The CDR3 sequence: CASLAGVYNEQFF. For the CDR3, the DNA is TGTGCCAGCCTGGCGGGAGTCTACAATGAGCAGTTCTTC.

The CDR3 DNA is TGTGCCAGCAGCTCAACCCCTAAGGGGTATAGCTCTGGAAACACCATATATTTT. Translation gives CASSSTPKGYSSGNTIYF. The chain combines TRBV7-6 with TRBJ1-3; the D gene is possibly TRBD1 (5 bases). Looked up from germline, CDR1 is SGHVS and CDR2 is FNYEAQ. CDR3 length equals 18 residues. Between the trimmed V and J ends, which lost 4 bases and 0 bases, there was a span of 19 bases.

As for this clone: The sample carries other DNA sequences with the same CDR3. V and J are TRBV29-1 and TRBJ2-5, with 8 bases matching TRBD1. The CDR3 is 14 residues long. Germline CDR1 and CDR2: SQVTM and ANQGSEA. V was clipped by 3 bases and J by 5 bases; unmatched bases: 8. CDR3 nucleotides: TGCAGCGTTGAGCCGGACAGGGTGAGGGAGACCCAGTACTTC. It codes for CSVEPDRVRETQYF.

This chain joins TRBV18 and TRBJ2-1; 11 bases are a match to TRBD2. The junction had 14 bases not matched to a gene; V was cut back by 5 bases and J by 8 bases. The germline V gene encodes CDR1 KGHSH and CDR2 LQKENI. The length of the CDR3 is 17 residues. CDR3 region: CASSLSTSGRTGYEQFF. The CDR3 region has the DNA TGTGCCAGCTCATTAAGCACTAGCGGGAGAACGGGCTATGAGCAGTTCTTC.

This clone was counted a few times. The chain is built from TRBV7-2 and TRBJ2-7, with TRBD2 matching 10 bases. Germline trimming cut 2 bases from V and 3 bases from J; bases unmatched to any gene: 7. The length of the CDR3 is 16 residues. Per the germline V gene, CDR1 is SGHTA and CDR2 is FQGNSA. Here the CDR3 reads CASSLKGTSAIYEQYF. The CDR3 DNA reads as TGTGCCAGCAGCTTAAAGGGGACTAGCGCAATCTACGAGCAGTACTTC. The full variable domain, in which reference TRBV7-2 and TRBJ2-7 provide the parts outside the CDR3, is GAGVSQSPSNKVTEKGKDVELRCDPISGHTALYWYRQSLGQGLEFLIYFQGNSAPDKSGLPSDRFSAERTGGSVSTLTIQRTQQEDSAVYLCASSLKGTSAIYEQYFGPGTRLTVT.

This clone was seen more than once but under ten times. This chain uses TRBV10-3 with TRBJ1-1; 7 bases line up with TRBD1. Trimming took 6 bases from V and 4 from J; bases not matched to a gene: 5. The CDR3 is 13 amino acids. CDR1 and CDR2 from the germline V gene are ENHRY and SYGVKD. DNA of the CDR3: TGTGCCATCAGAGTAGGGACAGCCACTGAAGCTTTCTTT. It yields the protein CAIRVGTATEAFF.

The J gene is TRBJ2-7, the V gene TRBV7-9; D is perhaps TRBD2 (5 bases). CDR3 length equals 14 residues. Deletions cut 1 base from V and 5 bases from J, with 12 bases between. CDR1 SEHNR and CDR2 FQNEAQ come from the germline V gene (reference sequence). The CDR3 DNA follows: TGTGCCAGCAGCTTAGGCCGAGGGTTCGACGAGCAGTACTTC. This sequence encodes CASSLGRGFDEQYF.

This clone is a singleton in its sample. DNA for the CDR3: TGTGCCAGTAGTCCTCACCGGGGGAGCGGGAGTAACTACGAGCAGTACTTC. Its translation is CASSPHRGSGSNYEQYF. This chain links TRBV19 with TRBJ2-7, with TRBD2 identical over 8 bases. The ends lost 5 bases at V and 3 bases at J; junction bases unmatched: 15. The CDR3 consists of 17 residues. Germline V gene sequence: CDR1 LNHDA, CDR2 SQIVND (reference sequence).

The V call is TRBV6-5, the J call TRBJ2-7; D may be TRBD2 (5 bases). CDR1 is MNHEY and CDR2 is SVGAGI in the germline V gene. CDR3 length: 15 residues. Trimming removed 5 bases at V and 3 bases at J, with 17 bases between. The CDR3 region has the DNA TGTGCCAGCAGTCAAATCGGGGTTCTCCACTACGAGCAGTACTTC. It codes for CASSQIGVLHYEQYF.

The chain links TRBV11-2 to TRBJ2-7, with 11 positions matching TRBD2. V was clipped by 0 bases and J by 1 base; unmatched bases: 2. Looked up from germline, CDR1 is SGHAT and CDR2 is FQNNGV. This CDR3 has 16 amino acids. This chain's CDR3 is CASSLDIAGGSYEQYF. CDR3 coding DNA: TGTGCCAGCAGCTTAGACATAGCGGGAGGGTCCTACGAGCAGTACTTC.

Regarding this clone: The junction departs from germline at one end; a sequencing error may be responsible. The chain uses TRBV10-3 and TRBJ2-6; tentative D call: TRBD1 (5 bases). The CDR3 runs to 16 residues. Germline CDR1 is ENHRY and CDR2 is SYGVKD. CDR3 sequence: CATGEQAGSGANGLTF. Written as DNA, the CDR3 is TGTGCCACCGGAGAGCAAGCCGGCTCTGGGGCCAACGGCCTGACTTTC.

The chain recombines TRBV25-1 with TRBJ2-2; D might be TRBD2 (6 bases). This CDR3 region has 15 residues. The V gene's germline CDR1 is MGHDK and CDR2 SYGVNS. The V end lost 3 bases, the J end lost 5 bases, and 13 bases lay between the germline ends. CDR3 region: CASSDGNSGTGELFF. DNA for the CDR3: TGTGCCAGCAGTGATGGTAACAGCGGGACCGGGGAGCTGTTTTTT.

The J gene is TRBJ2-3, the V gene TRBV18; tentatively, D is TRBD2 (5 bases). Trimming removed 1 base from V and 5 bases from J, with 13 bases in between. Germline CDR1 reads KGHSH; CDR2 reads LQKENI. This CDR3 contains 15 residues. This CDR3 is CASSPRRQVLDTQYF. CDR3 nucleotide sequence: TGTGCCAGCTCACCACGGAGGCAGGTATTAGATACGCAGTATTTT.

J is TRBJ1-5 and V is TRBV18; TRBD1 matches 9 bases. Germline V CDR1 and CDR2: KGHSH, LQKENI. The CDR3 sequence is 14 residues long. With V trimmed by 6 bases and J by 6 bases, 6 bases remained unmatched. CDR3 DNA: TGTGCCAGCTCGTCAGACAGGGGGATTCAGCCCCAGCATTTT. Protein: CASSSDRGIQPQHF.

A remark on this clone: Other DNA variants within this sample encode the same CDR3. This chain joins TRBV18 and TRBJ2-5; TRBD1 matches 12 bases. The CDR3 length is 16 residues. Germline CDR1 is KGHSH and CDR2 is LQKENI. Unmatched junction bases numbered 4, after V lost 0 bases and J lost 5 bases. The DNA of the CDR3 is TGTGCCAGCTCACCACCGGGACAGGGGGCTGGGGAGACCCAGTACTTC. This codes for CASSPPGQGAGETQYF.

This clone came up a few times. V and J are TRBV6-6 and TRBJ2-3; TRBD2 is a possible D gene (5 bases). V was trimmed by 6 bases and J by 5 bases, leaving 15 bases between them. Germline loops: CDR1 MNHNY, CDR2 SVGAGI (reference sequence). CDR3 length: 14 residues. The CDR3 spells CASSPRGSEDTQYF. The CDR3 nucleotides are TGTGCCAGCAGCCCACGGGGTAGCGAAGATACGCAGTATTTT.

The J gene is TRBJ2-3, the V gene TRBV4-1, with a tentative D call TRBD1 (6 bases). The CDR3 consists of 15 residues. V was pared by 8 bases and J by 1 base, with 16 bases between. The germline V gene encodes CDR1 MGHRA and CDR2 YSYEKL. The CDR3 nucleotides read TGCGCCAGCGCTCAGGGGCCACTGGGCACAGATACGCAGTATTTT. Translation: CASAQGPLGTDTQYF.

DNA for the CDR3: TGTGCCAGCAGTTTAAATTCGTGGACAGGGTCCCCTCACTCCTACGAGCAGTACTTC. Translating it yields CASSLNSWTGSPHSYEQYF. This rearrangement joins TRBV28 to TRBJ2-7; TRBD1 aligns across 8 bases. Unmatched junction bases numbered 15, after V lost 2 bases and J lost 0 bases. The CDR3 consists of 19 residues. Germline assignment: CDR1 MDHEN and CDR2 SYDVKM.

The rearrangement joins TRBV5-8 to TRBJ2-1; 7 bases map to TRBD2. Germline V gene lookup returns CDR1 SGHTS and CDR2 YDEGEE. J gave up 8 bases and V 2 bases, and 10 bases lay outside the gene matches. The CDR3 is 15 residues long. The CDR3 bases are TGTGCCAGCAGCTTAGGAGGGAGGGCCGGGGATGAGCAGTTCTTC. Translation gives CASSLGGRAGDEQFF. The whole variable domain, filled in from reference TRBV5-8 and TRBJ2-1, reads EAGVTQSPTHLIKTRGQQATLRCSPISGHTSVYWYQQALGLGLQFLLWYDEGEERNRGNFPPRFSGRQFPNYSSELNVNALELEDSALYLCASSLGGRAGDEQFFGPGTRLTVL.

The chain's CDR3 is CASTLGETGQGANTIYF. CDR3 nucleotide sequence: TGTGCCAGCACCCTAGGCGAGACGGGACAGGGAGCAAACACCATATATTTT. The chain is built from TRBV7-9 and TRBJ1-3; the match to TRBD1 covers 9 bases. The germline V gene encodes CDR1 SEHNR and CDR2 FQNEAQ (reference sequence). V was clipped by 7 bases and J by 6 bases; unmatched bases: 16. CDR3 size: 17 residues.

This sequence joins TRBV11-2 and TRBJ2-7; TRBD2 aligns across 7 bases. CDR1 is SGHAT, CDR2 FQNNGV, per germline. This CDR3 is built from 15 residues. V was clipped by 6 bases and J by 0 bases; unmatched bases: 8. CDR3 amino acids: CASSFSSGASYEQYF. The CDR3 DNA follows: TGTGCCAGCAGTTTCTCTAGCGGAGCCTCCTACGAGCAGTACTTC.